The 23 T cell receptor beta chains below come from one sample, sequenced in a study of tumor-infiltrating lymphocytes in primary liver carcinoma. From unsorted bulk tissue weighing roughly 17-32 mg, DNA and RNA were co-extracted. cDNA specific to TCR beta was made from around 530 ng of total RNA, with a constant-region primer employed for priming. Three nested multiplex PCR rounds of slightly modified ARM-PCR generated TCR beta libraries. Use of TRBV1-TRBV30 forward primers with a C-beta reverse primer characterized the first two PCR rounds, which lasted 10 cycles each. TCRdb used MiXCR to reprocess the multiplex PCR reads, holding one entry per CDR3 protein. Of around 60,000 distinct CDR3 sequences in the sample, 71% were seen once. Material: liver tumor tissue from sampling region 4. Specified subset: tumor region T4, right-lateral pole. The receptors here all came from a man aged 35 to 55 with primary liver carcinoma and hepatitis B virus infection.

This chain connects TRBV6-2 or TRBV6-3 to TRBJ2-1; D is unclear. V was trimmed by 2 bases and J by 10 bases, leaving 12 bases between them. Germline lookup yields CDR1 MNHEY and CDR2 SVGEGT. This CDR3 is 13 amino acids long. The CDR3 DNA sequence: TGTGCCAGCAGTTACCTATTGGGCAACGAGCAGTTCTTC. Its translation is CASSYLLGNEQFF.

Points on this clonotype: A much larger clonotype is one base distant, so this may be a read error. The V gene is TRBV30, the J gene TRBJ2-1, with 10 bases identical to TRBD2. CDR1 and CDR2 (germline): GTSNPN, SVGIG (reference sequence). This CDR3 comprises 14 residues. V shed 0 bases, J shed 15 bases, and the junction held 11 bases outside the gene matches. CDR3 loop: CAWSVQRGGPRLFF. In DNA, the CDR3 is TGTGCCTGGAGTGTACAGCGGGGGGGGCCCCGACTGTTCTTC.

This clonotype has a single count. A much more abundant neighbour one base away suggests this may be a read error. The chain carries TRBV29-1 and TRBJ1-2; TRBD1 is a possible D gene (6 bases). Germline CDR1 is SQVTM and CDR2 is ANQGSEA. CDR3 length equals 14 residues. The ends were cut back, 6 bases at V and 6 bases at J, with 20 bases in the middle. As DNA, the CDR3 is TGCAGCGTCCTCCCTGCCAGGGACATGAATGGCTACACCTTC. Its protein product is CSVLPARDMNGYTF.

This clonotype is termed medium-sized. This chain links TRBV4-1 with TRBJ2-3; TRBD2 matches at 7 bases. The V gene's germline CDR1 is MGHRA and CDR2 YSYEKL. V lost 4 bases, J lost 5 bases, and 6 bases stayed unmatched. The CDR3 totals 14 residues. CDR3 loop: CASSRQSGEDTQYF. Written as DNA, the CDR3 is TGCGCCAGCAGCCGACAAAGCGGGGAAGATACGCAGTATTTT.

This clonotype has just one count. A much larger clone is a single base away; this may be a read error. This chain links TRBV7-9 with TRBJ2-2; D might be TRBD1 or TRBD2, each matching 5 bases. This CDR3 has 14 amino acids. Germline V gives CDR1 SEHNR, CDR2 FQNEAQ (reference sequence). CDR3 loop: CASSVATATGELFF. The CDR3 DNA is TGTGCCAGCAGCGTAGCGACAGCGACCGGGGAGCTGTTTTTT.

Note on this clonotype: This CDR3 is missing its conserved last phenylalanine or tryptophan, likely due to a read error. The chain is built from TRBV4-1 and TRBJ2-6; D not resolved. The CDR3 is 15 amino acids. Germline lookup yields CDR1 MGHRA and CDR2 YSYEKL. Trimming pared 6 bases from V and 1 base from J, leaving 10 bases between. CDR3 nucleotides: TGCGCCAGCAGGCCAACAGAGTCTGGGGCCAACGTCCTGACTTCC. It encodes CASRPTESGANVLTS.

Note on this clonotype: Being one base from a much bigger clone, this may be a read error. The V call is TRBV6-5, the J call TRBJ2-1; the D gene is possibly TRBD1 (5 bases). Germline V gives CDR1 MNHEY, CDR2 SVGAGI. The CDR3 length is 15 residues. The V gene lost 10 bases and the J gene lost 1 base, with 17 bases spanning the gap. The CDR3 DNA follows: TGTGCCAACAGGCGAGCAGGTCCTTCCTACAATGAGCAGTTCTTC. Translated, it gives CANRRAGPSYNEQFF.

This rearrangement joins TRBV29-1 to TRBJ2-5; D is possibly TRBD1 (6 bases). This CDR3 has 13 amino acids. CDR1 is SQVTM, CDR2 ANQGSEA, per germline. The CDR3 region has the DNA TGCAGTGTTCAGCAGGGGACCCAAGAGACCCAGTACTTC. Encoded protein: CSVQQGTQETQYF.

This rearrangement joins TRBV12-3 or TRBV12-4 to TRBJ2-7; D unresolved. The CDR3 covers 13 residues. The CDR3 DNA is TGTGTCGGCAGTTTATCGAGCGCCTACGAGCAGTACTTC. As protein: CVGSLSSAYEQYF.

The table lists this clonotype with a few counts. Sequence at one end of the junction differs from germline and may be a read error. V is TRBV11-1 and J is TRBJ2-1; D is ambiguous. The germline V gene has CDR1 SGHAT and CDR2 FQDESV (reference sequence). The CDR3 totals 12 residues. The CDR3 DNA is TGTGCCAGCAGCGGGGTAGTGGGTAAGCAATTCTTC. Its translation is CASSGVVGKQFF.

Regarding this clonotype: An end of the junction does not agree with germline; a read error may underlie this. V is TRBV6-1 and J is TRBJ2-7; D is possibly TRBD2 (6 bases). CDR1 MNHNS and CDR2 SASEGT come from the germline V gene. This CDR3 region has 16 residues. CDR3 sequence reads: CPSSALEGWAACEQYF. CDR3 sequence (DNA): TGTCCCAGCAGTGCCCTGGAGGGATGGGCCGCCTGCGAGCAGTACTTC.

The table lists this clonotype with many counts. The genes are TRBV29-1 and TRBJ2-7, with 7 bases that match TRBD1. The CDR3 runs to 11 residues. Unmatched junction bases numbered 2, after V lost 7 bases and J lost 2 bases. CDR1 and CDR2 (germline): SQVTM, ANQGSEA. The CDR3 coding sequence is TGCAGCGCGGGACAGACCTACGAGCAGTACTTC. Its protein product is CSAGQTYEQYF.

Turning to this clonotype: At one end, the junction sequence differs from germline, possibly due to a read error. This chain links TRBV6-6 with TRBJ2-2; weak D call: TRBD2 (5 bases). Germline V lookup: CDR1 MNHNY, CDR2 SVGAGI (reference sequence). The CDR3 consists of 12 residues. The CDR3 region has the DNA TGTGCCAACAATAAGAACACCGGGGAGCTGTTCTTT. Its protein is CANNKNTGELFF.

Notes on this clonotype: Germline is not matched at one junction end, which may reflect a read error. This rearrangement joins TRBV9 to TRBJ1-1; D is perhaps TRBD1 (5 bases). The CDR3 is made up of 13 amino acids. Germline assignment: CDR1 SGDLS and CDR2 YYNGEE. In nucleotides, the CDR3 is TGTGCCAACAGCCGGGGGGACGGCACTGAAGCTTTCTTT. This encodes CANSRGDGTEAFF. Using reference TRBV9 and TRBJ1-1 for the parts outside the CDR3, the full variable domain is DSGVTQTPKHLITATGQRVTLRCSPRSGDLSVYWYQQSLDQGLQFLIQYYNGEERAKGNILERFSAQQFPDLHSELNLSSLELGDSALYFCANSRGDGTEAFFGQGTRLTVV.

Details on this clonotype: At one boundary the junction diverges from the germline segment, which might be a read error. CDR3 nucleotides: TGCGCTAGCAACCAAGGTACGCAGGGGCAGGGATTTTTCACCCCCACGGATGAGCAGTTCTTC. As protein: CASNQGTQGQGFFTPTDEQFF. V and J are TRBV4-1 and TRBJ2-1; maybe TRBD1 (6 bases). CDR3 length: 21 residues. Germline V CDR1 and CDR2: MGHRA, YSYEKL.

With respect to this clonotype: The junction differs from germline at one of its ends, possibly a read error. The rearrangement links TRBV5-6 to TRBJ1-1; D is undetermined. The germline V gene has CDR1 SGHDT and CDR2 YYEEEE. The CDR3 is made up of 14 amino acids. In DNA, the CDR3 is TGTGCCTGCAGCTTTCACGGATTTAGCACTGAAGCTTTCTTT. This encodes CACSFHGFSTEAFF.

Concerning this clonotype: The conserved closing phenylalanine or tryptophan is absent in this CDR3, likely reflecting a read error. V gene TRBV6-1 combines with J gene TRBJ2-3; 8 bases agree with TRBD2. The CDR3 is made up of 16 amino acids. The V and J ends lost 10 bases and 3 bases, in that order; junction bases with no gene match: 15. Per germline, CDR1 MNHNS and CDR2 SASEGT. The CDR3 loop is CATTEIAGRRTDTQYV. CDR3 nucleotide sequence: TGTGCCACCACTGAAATAGCGGGAAGGAGGACAGATACGCAGTATGTT.

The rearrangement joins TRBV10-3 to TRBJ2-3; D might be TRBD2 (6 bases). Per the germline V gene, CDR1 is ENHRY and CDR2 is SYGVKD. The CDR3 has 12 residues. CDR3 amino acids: CAIVGRPDTQYF. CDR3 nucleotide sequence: TGTGCAATCGTGGGGAGGCCAGATACGCAGTATTTT.

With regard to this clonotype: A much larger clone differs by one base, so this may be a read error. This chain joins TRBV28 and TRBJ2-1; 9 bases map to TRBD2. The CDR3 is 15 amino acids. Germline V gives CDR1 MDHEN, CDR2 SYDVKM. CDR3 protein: CASRNSGSSYIEQFF. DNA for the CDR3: TGTGCCAGCAGAAATAGCGGGAGCTCCTACATTGAGCAGTTCTTC. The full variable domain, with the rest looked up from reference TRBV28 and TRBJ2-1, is DVKVTQSSRYLVKRTGEKVFLECVQDMDHENMFWYRQDPGLGLRLIYFSYDVKMKEKGDIPEGYSVSREKKERFSLILESASTNQTSMYLCASRNSGSSYIEQFFGPGTRLTVL.

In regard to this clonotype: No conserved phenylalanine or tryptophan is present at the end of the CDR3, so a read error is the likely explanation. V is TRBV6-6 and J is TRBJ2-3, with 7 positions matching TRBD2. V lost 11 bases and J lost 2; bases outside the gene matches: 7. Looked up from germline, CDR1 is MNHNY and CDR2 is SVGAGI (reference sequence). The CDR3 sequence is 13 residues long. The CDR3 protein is CAGAGAHTDTQYL. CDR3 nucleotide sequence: TGTGCCGGGGCGGGAGCACACACAGATACGCAGTATTTA.

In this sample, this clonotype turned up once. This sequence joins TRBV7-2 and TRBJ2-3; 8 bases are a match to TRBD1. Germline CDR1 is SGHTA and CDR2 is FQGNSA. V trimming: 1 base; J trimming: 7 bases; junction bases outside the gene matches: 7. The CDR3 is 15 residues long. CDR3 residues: CASSLVTGGSNTQYF. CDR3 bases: TGTGCCAGCAGCTTAGTCACAGGGGGTAGTAATACGCAGTATTTT.

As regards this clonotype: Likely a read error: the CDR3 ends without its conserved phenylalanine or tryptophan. Written as DNA, the CDR3 is TGCAGCGTCAAGTTTGGACAGTCGATCTATGGTTACACCTTA. It encodes CSVKFGQSIYGYTL. The rearrangement joins TRBV29-1 to TRBJ1-2; D may be TRBD1 (6 bases). Germline lookup yields CDR1 SQVTM and CDR2 ANQGSEA. The CDR3 has 14 residues.

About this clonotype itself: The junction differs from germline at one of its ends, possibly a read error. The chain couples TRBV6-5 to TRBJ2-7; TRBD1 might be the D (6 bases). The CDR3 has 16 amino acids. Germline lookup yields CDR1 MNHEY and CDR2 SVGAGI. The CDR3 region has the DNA TGTGCCAGGGAAAGGTACCGGGACACCGCACTTTACGAGCAATACTTC. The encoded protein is CARERYRDTALYEQYF.